The 18 T cell receptor beta chains listed next were all sequenced from one sample in a study of Tregs in tolerant kidney transplant recipients. Measured with immunoSEQ multiplex PCR; TCRdb has only the in-frame clones, and not every one. The sample includes around 70,000 clones, 80% to 95% seen only once; the top ten take about 10%. This specimen consisted of CD8+ T cells from blood, obtained before the transplant. Receptors originate from a human donor who received a combined kidney and bone marrow transplant.

The chain employs TRBV4-1 and TRBJ1-2, with TRBD1 identical over 7 bases. CDR1 and CDR2 from the germline V gene are MGHRA and YSYEKL. V was pared by 0 bases and J by 0 bases, with 7 bases of the junction left unmatched. The CDR3 is 17 residues long. In DNA form, the CDR3 reads TGCGCCAGCAGCCAAGATAGCGCAGGGGGAACTAACTATGGCTACACCTTC. Protein sequence: CASSQDSAGGTNYGYTF.

The genes are TRBV9 and TRBJ1-1; D is undetermined. This CDR3 is 13 amino acids long. V shed 0 bases and J shed 7 bases, with 10 bases lying between them. CDR1 and CDR2 from the germline V gene are SGDLS and YYNGEE. CDR3 sequence (DNA): TGTGCCAGCAGCGTAGTGTCAGCTAGTGAAGCTTTCTTT. Translating gives CASSVVSASEAFF.

The chain joins TRBV11-3 to TRBJ2-3, with a possible D match to TRBD2 (6 bases). This CDR3 is 15 amino acids long. V lost 2 bases, J lost 3 bases, and 12 bases lay in between. Per germline, CDR1 SGHNT and CDR2 YENEEA. The CDR3: CASSLLRGGTDTQYF. CDR3 DNA sequence: TGTGCCAGCAGCTTATTACGGGGAGGTACAGATACGCAGTATTTT.

The chain has TRBV2 and TRBJ2-2; 8 bases map to TRBD2. The CDR3 consists of 12 residues. V dropped 9 bases and J dropped 6; count of bases not matched to a gene: 3. Germline CDR1 is SNHLY and CDR2 is FYNNEI. The CDR3 sequence is CASPGGAGELFF. CDR3 DNA: TGTGCCAGTCCGGGGGGGGCCGGGGAGCTGTTTTTT.

This clone was observed a handful of times. The chain uses TRBV2 and TRBJ2-7; a possible D gene is TRBD1 (6 bases). This CDR3 is 13 amino acids long. The V end lost 9 bases, the J end lost 0 bases, and 12 bases lay between the germline ends. Germline V gene data show CDR1 as SNHLY and CDR2 as FYNNEI. Written as DNA, the CDR3 is TGTGCCAGTAAGACAGGAATCTCCTACGAGCAGTACTTC. Its protein product is CASKTGISYEQYF. Combining the CDR3 with reference TRBV2 and TRBJ2-7 gives the whole variable domain EPEVTQTPSHQVTQMGQEVILRCVPISNHLYFYWYRQILGQKVEFLVSFYNNEISEKSEIFDDQFSVERPDGSNFTLKIRSTKLEDSAMYFCASKTGISYEQYFGPGTRLTVT.

This clone appeared a single time. V gene TRBV4-2 combines with J gene TRBJ2-1, with TRBD1 matching over 9 bases. V shed 3 bases and J 3 bases; nucleotides not matched to a gene: 3. The germline V gene has CDR1 LGHNA and CDR2 YNFKEQ. The CDR3 loop spans 15 amino acids. CDR3 nucleotides: TGTGCCAGCAGCCACGGGACAGGGCTCTACAATGAGCAGTTCTTC. The encoded protein is CASSHGTGLYNEQFF.

This clone showed up just once. The V and J genes are TRBV5-1 and TRBJ1-6; 10 bases are shared with TRBD1. The CDR3 covers 16 residues. The germline CDR1 and CDR2 sequences are SGHRS and YFSETQ. V dropped 1 base and J dropped 8; count of bases not matched to a gene: 6. The CDR3 DNA sequence: TGCGCCAGCAGCTTGCTATTTGGACAGGGGGATTCACCCCTCCACTTT. Its translation is CASSLLFGQGDSPLHF.

The genes are TRBV9 and TRBJ2-5; D is perhaps TRBD1 (5 bases). Germline V gives CDR1 SGDLS, CDR2 YYNGEE. The CDR3 has 15 residues. V shed 1 base and J shed 0 bases, with 10 bases lying between them. The CDR3 bases are TGTGCCAGCAGCGTAAGTGCAGGGAACCAAGAGACCCAGTACTTC. This translates into CASSVSAGNQETQYF.

This clone came up once. The DNA for the CDR3 is TGCGCCAGCAGTCAAAGAGAGACAGGGATCCCTGTCTACGAGCAGTACTTC. It yields the protein CASSQRETGIPVYEQYF. The chain uses TRBV4-1 and TRBJ2-7; 7 bases are shared with TRBD1. The germline V gene encodes CDR1 MGHRA and CDR2 YSYEKL. J was trimmed by 3 bases and V by 6 bases; bases with no gene match: 17. There are 17 residues in the CDR3.

The rearrangement uses TRBV19 and TRBJ2-3, with D possibly matching TRBD1 (6 bases). The germline CDR1 and CDR2 sequences are LNHDA and SQIVND (reference sequence). The CDR3 totals 15 residues. Trimming cost V 4 bases and J 3 bases, with 14 bases left between them. CDR3 DNA: TGTGCCAGTAGTAAAGTAACAGGGATAACAGATACGCAGTATTTT. Protein: CASSKVTGITDTQYF. The full variable domain, its missing parts supplied by reference TRBV19 and TRBJ2-3, is DGGITQSPKYLFRKEGQNVTLSCEQNLNHDAMYWYRQDPGQGLRLIYYSQIVNDFQKGDIAEGYSVSREKKESFPLTVTSAQKNPTAFYLCASSKVTGITDTQYFGPGTRLTVL.

The V call is TRBV11-2, the J call TRBJ2-7; tentatively, D is TRBD2 (6 bases). Per the germline V gene, CDR1 is SGHAT and CDR2 is FQNNGV. CDR3 size: 14 residues. V lost 1 base, J lost 0 bases, and 7 bases lay in between. The CDR3 here is CASSLAGSSYEQYF. CDR3 coding DNA: TGTGCCAGCAGCTTAGCCGGGAGCTCCTACGAGCAGTACTTC.

The chain couples TRBV27 to TRBJ2-5; D is ambiguous. Per the germline V gene, CDR1 is MNHEY and CDR2 is SMNVEV (reference sequence). The germline V and J ends were trimmed by 6 bases and 2 bases, with 4 bases remaining between them. The CDR3 is 11 amino acids. The CDR3 nucleotides are TGTGCCAGCAGCCCTCAAGAGACCCAGTACTTC. Amino acids: CASSPQETQYF.

The genes are TRBV28 and TRBJ2-1; 7 bases match TRBD2. CDR3 size: 14 residues. V lost 7 bases, J lost 4 bases, and 7 bases stayed unmatched. The germline V gene encodes CDR1 MDHEN and CDR2 SYDVKM. DNA for the CDR3: TGTGCCAGCATGGGGCTAGCGGATTACAATGAGCAGTTCTTC. Translation: CASMGLADYNEQFF.

The chain employs TRBV19 and TRBJ1-1; D is possibly TRBD1 (6 bases). V lost 4 bases and J lost 0, with 15 bases in between. Germline V lookup: CDR1 LNHDA, CDR2 SQIVND (reference sequence). The CDR3 is made up of 16 amino acids. Here the CDR3 DNA reads TGTGCCAGTAGTACCCAGACAGGAGGCCTGAACACTGAAGCTTTCTTT. It yields the protein CASSTQTGGLNTEAFF.

The chain is built from TRBV5-4 and TRBJ2-7, with 14 bases aligning to TRBD2. V was pared by 4 bases and J by 6 bases, with 3 bases of the junction left unmatched. Germline CDR1 reads SGHNT; CDR2 reads YYREEE (reference sequence). The CDR3 is made up of 14 amino acids. The CDR3 DNA is TGTGCCAGCAGCCCCGGACTAGCGGGGGGCGAGCAGTACTTC. Residues: CASSPGLAGGEQYF.

V and J are TRBV9 and TRBJ2-3; 11 bases fit TRBD2. The length of the CDR3 is 16 residues. In germline, CDR1 is SGDLS, CDR2 YYNGEE. The V and J ends lost 5 bases and 4 bases, in that order; junction bases with no gene match: 9. The CDR3 region is CASRDTSGRFADTQYF. For the CDR3, the DNA is TGTGCCAGCAGGGACACTAGCGGGAGATTTGCAGATACGCAGTATTTT.

V usage is TRBV19 and J usage is TRBJ2-3; D remains unclear. Germline V CDR1 and CDR2: LNHDA, SQIVND (reference sequence). The CDR3 runs 13 residues. Trimming pared 4 bases from V and 2 bases from J, leaving 7 bases between. DNA for the CDR3: TGTGCCAGTAGTAATGTCCACACAGATACGCAGTATTTT. It translates to CASSNVHTDTQYF.

The CDR3 protein is CASSYSQGPNTGELFF. CDR3 nucleotides: TGTGCCAGCAGTTACTCACAGGGCCCGAACACCGGGGAGCTGTTTTTT. The chain links TRBV6-5 to TRBJ2-2, with a possible D match to TRBD1 (6 bases). Trimming removed 0 bases at V and 0 bases at J, with 8 bases between. CDR3 size: 16 residues. Germline V gene data show CDR1 as MNHEY and CDR2 as SVGAGI.